The 10 T cell receptor beta chains given below trace back to one sample, sequenced in a study of T cells in localized non-small cell lung cancer. Using immunoSEQ multiplex PCR, the repertoire was profiled, and TCRdb retains in-frame clones only, with some absent. The sample lists 2,000 to 2,500 clones; 24% were seen once. The source was normal lung tissue next to the tumor, collected before any cancer treatment. These receptors were collected from a female donor with stage II lung adenocarcinoma.

This CDR3 is CASSLTLGATEAFF. In DNA, the CDR3 is TGTGCCAGCAGCTTAACGTTAGGCGCCACTGAAGCTTTCTTT. The rearrangement links TRBV11-3 to TRBJ1-1; D gene unclear. The germline CDR1 and CDR2 sequences are SGHNT and YENEEA. The CDR3 totals 14 residues. Trimming left V 2 bases short and J 4 bases short, with 11 bases between.

This clone is classed as medium-sized. The chain combines TRBV30 with TRBJ1-1; D is possibly TRBD1 (5 bases). V gave up 0 bases and J gave up 1 base, with 9 bases separating them. Germline CDR1 and CDR2: GTSNPN and SVGIG (reference sequence). The CDR3 extends over 14 amino acids. The CDR3 is CAWSVPGPNTEAFF. The CDR3 DNA sequence: TGTGCCTGGAGTGTACCAGGGCCGAACACTGAAGCTTTCTTT.

This clone has just a few counts. The chain joins TRBV7-7 to TRBJ2-7; TRBD1 aligns across 9 bases. V dropped 2 bases and J dropped 3; count of bases not matched to a gene: 11. The germline gives CDR1 SSHAT, CDR2 FNYEAQ (reference sequence). The CDR3 is made up of 17 amino acids. CDR3 region: CASSLRLPGQGDYEQYF. CDR3 DNA sequence: TGTGCCAGCAGCTTACGGCTTCCGGGACAGGGTGACTACGAGCAGTACTTC. Full variable domain (rest looked up from reference TRBV7-7 and TRBJ2-7): GAGVSQSPRYKVTKRGQDVTLRCDPISSHATLYWYQQALGQGPEFLTYFNYEAQPDKSGLPSDRFSAERPEGSISTLTIQRTEQRDSAMYRCASSLRLPGQGDYEQYFGPGTRLTVT.

This clone was observed a handful of times. J is TRBJ1-1 and V is TRBV6-8; D may be TRBD1 (5 bases). This CDR3 comprises 13 residues. V was cut by 6 bases and J by 1 base, with 9 bases left in between. Looked up from germline, CDR1 is MNHGY and CDR2 is SAAAGT. In DNA form, the CDR3 reads TGTGCCAGCAGGCAGGGATGGAACACTGAAGCTTTCTTT. This gives the protein CASRQGWNTEAFF.

About this clone itself: Germline is not matched at one junction end, which may reflect a read error. The CDR3 DNA follows: TGTGCTAGCAGCTTAGCTTGGAGATCAGAGACCCAGTACTTC. Protein product: CASSLAWRSETQYF. The chain carries TRBV7-7 and TRBJ2-5; D uncertain. This CDR3 comprises 14 residues. Germline CDR1 SSHAT, CDR2 FNYEAQ (reference sequence). Filled out from reference TRBV7-7 and TRBJ2-5, the complete variable domain reads GAGVSQSPRYKVTKRGQDVTLRCDPISSHATLYWYQQALGQGPEFLTYFNYEAQPDKSGLPSDRFSAERPEGSISTLTIQRTEQRDSAMYRCASSLAWRSETQYFGPGTRLLVL.

This clone was found a few times. V usage is TRBV11-3 and J usage is TRBJ1-1, with 8 bases identical to TRBD1. The V and J ends lost 5 bases and 0 bases, in that order; junction bases with no gene match: 2. The CDR3 spans 14 residues. Germline assignment: CDR1 SGHNT and CDR2 YENEEA. Here the CDR3 reads CASSRTGMNTEAFF. The CDR3 nucleotides read TGTGCCAGCAGCCGGACAGGGATGAACACTGAAGCTTTCTTT.

V usage is TRBV7-6 and J usage is TRBJ2-5; a possible D gene is TRBD2 (6 bases). Germline values: CDR1 SGHVS, CDR2 FNYEAQ. The CDR3 spans 16 residues. V shed 5 bases and J shed 5 bases, with 21 bases lying between them. The CDR3 sequence: CASSPKGGTLRETQYF. In nucleotides, the CDR3 is TGTGCCAGCAGCCCCAAGGGCGGGACCCTCCGGGAGACCCAGTACTTC.

In the case of this clone: Read sequence stops 1 residue before the CDR3 end, and the germline J gene provides the missing end. The V call is TRBV10-3, the J call TRBJ1-4, with D possibly being TRBD1 (6 bases). The CDR3 extends over 16 amino acids. Germline loops: CDR1 ENHRY, CDR2 SYGVKD. Trimming cost V 0 bases and J 7 bases, with 15 bases left between them. The sequenced part of the CDR3 DNA is TGTGCCATCAGTGAGTCAGGGGGTTACGGAACTGAAAAACTGTTT. The encoded protein is CAISESGGYGTEKLF. The full CDR3 reads CAISESGGYGTEKLFF.

The genes are TRBV2 and TRBJ2-1; tentatively, D is TRBD2 (5 bases). The germline V gene encodes CDR1 SNHLY and CDR2 FYNNEI. Trimming removed 6 bases at V and 7 bases at J, with 13 bases between. The CDR3 has 13 residues. CDR3 residues: CASSVTGDNEQFF. As DNA, the CDR3 is TGTGCCAGCAGCGTAACCGGGGATAATGAGCAGTTCTTC.

This clone was observed a few times. The chain combines TRBV11-3 with TRBJ2-5; 15 bases fit TRBD2. This CDR3 is 19 amino acids long. Trimming removed 5 bases from V and 1 base from J; junction bases left unmatched: 11. Germline CDR1 SGHNT, CDR2 YENEEA. The CDR3 region is CASSPGLAGGPGPQETQYF. CDR3 sequence (DNA): TGTGCCAGCAGCCCTGGACTAGCGGGGGGGCCGGGGCCCCAAGAGACCCAGTACTTC.